These 9 T cell receptor beta chains originate from one sample sequenced in a study of T cells in Graves' hyperthyroidism and ophthalmopathy (dated 2019 in TCRdb). The method behind the library was multiplex PCR. Sequencing took place on an Illumina HiSeq 2000. Amplification of TCR beta CDR3 regions was carried out from RNA transcripts. A first-round RT-PCR of the TCR CDR3 used the HTBI primer set with the Qiagen OneStep RT-PCR kit. The public reads were run again by TCRdb, first through fastp at Q25 and then through MiXCR, and only productive beta chains were kept. Merged by CDR3 protein, the rows form single entries marked with the most common genes and DNA. Here the sample has some 360,000 distinct CDR3 sequences; more than 11% occur a single time. Of the sample, approximately 9.9% is held by the ten largest clones. Sequencing was done on a sample of blood. These receptor sequences come from an older woman with Graves' hyperthyroidism.

This clonotype occurred many times. The chain carries TRBV9 and TRBJ1-1; 9 bases map to TRBD1. The CDR3 is 17 residues long. Germline assignment: CDR1 SGDLS and CDR2 YYNGEE. Trimming removed 3 bases from V and 4 bases from J; junction bases left unmatched: 13. The CDR3, as DNA: TGTGCCAGCAGCGCCGTCCCACAGGGGGCTGGGGCCACTGAAGCTTTCTTT. As protein: CASSAVPQGAGATEAFF.

The gene calls are TRBV27 and TRBJ2-7; 9 bases line up with TRBD2. The trim removed 6 bases at V and 3 bases at J, leaving 9 bases unmatched. The CDR3 totals 15 residues. CDR1 and CDR2 (germline): MNHEY, SMNVEV (reference sequence). The CDR3: CASSTRSGRFYEQYF. The CDR3, as DNA: TGTGCCAGCAGCACCCGGAGCGGGAGGTTCTACGAGCAGTACTTC.

J is TRBJ2-5 and V is TRBV19; 7 positions agree with TRBD2. V lost 3 bases to trimming and J lost 3 bases; unmatched junction nucleotides: 7. The CDR3 totals 15 residues. CDR1 LNHDA and CDR2 SQIVND come from the germline V gene (reference sequence). The CDR3 reads CASSIGGGRKETQYF. CDR3 in DNA: TGTGCCAGTAGTATTGGGGGGGGAAGAAAAGAGACCCAGTACTTC. Supplemented by reference TRBV19 and TRBJ2-5, the full variable domain reads DGGITQSPKYLFRKEGQNVTLSCEQNLNHDAMYWYRQDPGQGLRLIYYSQIVNDFQKGDIAEGYSVSREKKESFPLTVTSAQKNPTAFYLCASSIGGGRKETQYFGPGTRLLVL.

This clonotype was seen repeatedly, ten times or more. The chain recombines TRBV9 with TRBJ2-1, with D tentatively TRBD1 (5 bases). The V end lost 2 bases, the J end lost 4 bases, and 13 bases lay between the germline ends. The CDR3 totals 15 residues. Germline V CDR1 and CDR2: SGDLS, YYNGEE. The CDR3 nucleotides are TGTGCCAGCAGCGTTTGGGGCACCTTGTACAATGAGCAGTTCTTC. Protein sequence: CASSVWGTLYNEQFF. The entire variable domain, with the rest obtained from reference TRBV9 and TRBJ2-1, is as follows: DSGVTQTPKHLITATGQRVTLRCSPRSGDLSVYWYQQSLDQGLQFLIQYYNGEERAKGNILERFSAQQFPDLHSELNLSSLELGDSALYFCASSVWGTLYNEQFFGPGTRLTVL.

This clonotype has a count of ten or more. The chain links TRBV7-9 to TRBJ2-7; D may match TRBD1 or TRBD2 (5 bases each). This CDR3 region has 17 residues. CDR1 is SEHNR, CDR2 FQNEAQ, per germline (reference sequence). Trimming removed 0 bases from V and 2 bases from J, with 17 bases in between. DNA for the CDR3: TGTGCCAGCAGCTTAGCGAGGGGCCGGGGTATCCCCTACGAGCAGTACTTC. Its translation is CASSLARGRGIPYEQYF. The full variable domain, its missing parts supplied by reference TRBV7-9 and TRBJ2-7, is DTGVSQNPRHKITKRGQNVTFRCDPISEHNRLYWYRQTLGQGPEFLTYFQNEAQLEKSRLLSDRFSAERPKGSFSTLEIQRTEQGDSAMYLCASSLARGRGIPYEQYFGPGTRLTVT.

In its sample, this clonotype was seen many times. The genes are TRBV6-5 and TRBJ2-3; 11 bases line up with TRBD2. V was pared by 0 bases and J by 5 bases, with 4 bases of the junction left unmatched. The CDR3 runs to 16 residues. CDR1 is MNHEY and CDR2 is SVGAGI in the germline V gene. The CDR3 DNA reads as TGTGCCAGCAGTTACTCTGGGCTAGCGGGAGGAGATACGCAGTATTTT. As protein: CASSYSGLAGGDTQYF.

This clonotype was recorded many times. The CDR3 DNA reads TGTGCCAGCAGCCGCCATCGGGACGGCGGGGAGCTGTTTTTT. This codes for CASSRHRDGGELFF. The gene calls are TRBV28 and TRBJ2-2; TRBD1 or TRBD2 may be the D gene (5 bases each). This CDR3 has 14 residues. Germline loops: CDR1 MDHEN, CDR2 SYDVKM. Trimming took 6 bases from V and 7 from J, leaving 15 bases between them.

This clonotype has ten or more counts. The V and J genes are TRBV12-3 or TRBV12-4 and TRBJ2-7; the D call may be TRBD1 or TRBD2 (5 bases each). V lost 6 bases, J lost 7 bases, and 13 bases lay in between. The CDR3 extends over 12 amino acids. CDR3 region: CASSGTGWEQYF. The DNA of the CDR3 is TGTGCCAGCAGCGGGACCGGGTGGGAGCAGTACTTC.

This clonotype has a count of ten or more. This rearrangement joins TRBV20-1 to TRBJ2-7; D could derive from TRBD1 or TRBD2 (5 bases each). Trimming took off 3 bases at V and 0 bases at J, with 15 bases between the two ends. The germline CDR1 and CDR2 sequences are DFQATT and SNEGSKA (reference sequence). There are 15 residues in the CDR3. The CDR3 spells CSASDTGRNSYEQYF. DNA for the CDR3: TGCAGTGCTAGTGATACGGGACGGAACTCCTACGAGCAGTACTTC.